This T cell receptor (beta chain) was identified in a study of cytomegalovirus exposure and HLA in healthy donors. Whole-study findings and limits: Confirmation in vitro established that a few CMV-associated chains were specific for CMV antigens. Within a later analysis, the majority of CMV-associated TCR beta chains appeared HLA-restricted. V- and J-gene trimming in TCR beta was tied to a missense DCLRE1C variant by an analysis performed later.

As to this clone: The antigen is undetermined.

13 Jbeta primers and 60 Vbeta primers were used for the PCR. TCRdb keeps only in-frame clones here, not all; method: immunoSEQ multiplex PCR. The sample consists of around 150,000 clones, 87% of them appearing once. Input material: PBMCs. The TCR originated in a woman in her twenties or thirties in good health and CMV-seronegative.

The CDR3 DNA reads TGTGCCAGTAGTCCCTCGGGGTTTCGAGGCTACGAGCAGTACTTC. This codes for CASSPSGFRGYEQYF. The chain uses TRBV19 and TRBJ2-7, with D maybe TRBD2 (5 bases). The V end lost 5 bases, the J end lost 3 bases, and 17 bases lay between the germline ends. Per the germline V gene, CDR1 is LNHDA and CDR2 is SQIVND (reference sequence). There are 15 residues in the CDR3.